Presented here are 30 T cell receptor beta chains from one specimen sequenced in a study of T cell repertoires in cytomegalovirus infection. TCRdb re-called the reads through MiXCR, storing one row per CDR3 protein. The repertoire holds fewer than 250,000 distinct CDR3 sequences, roughly 22% seen once, with 15% to 20% in the top ten. Sequencing used CD8+ T cells from PBMCs. These receptors were collected from a human donor in good health (CMV status not recorded). Some clones in this sample may be carry-over from other donors' samples.

The chain carries TRBV5-6 and TRBJ2-7, with unresolved D. CDR3 size: 14 residues. Germline lookup yields CDR1 SGHDT and CDR2 YYEEEE. Trimming shortened V by 0 bases and J by 0 bases, and 7 bases separated the two germline ends. Here the CDR3 DNA reads TGTGCCAGCAGCTTGGCCCGGAGCTCCTACGAGCAGTACTTC. Protein product: CASSLARSSYEQYF.

The V gene is TRBV7-9, the J gene TRBJ1-3; a possible D gene is TRBD1 (5 bases). The CDR3 is 17 amino acids. V was clipped by 5 bases and J by 0 bases, with 17 bases between them. CDR1 is SEHNR, CDR2 FQNEAQ, per germline (reference sequence). The CDR3 DNA follows: TGTGCCAGCAGCGTCTCAGGGACGGAGAGCTCTGGAAACACCATATATTTT. Protein: CASSVSGTESSGNTIYF.

The chain has TRBV7-9 and TRBJ1-1, with a tentative D call TRBD1 (5 bases). The germline V gene has CDR1 SEHNR and CDR2 FQNEAQ (reference sequence). The CDR3 sequence is 12 residues long. V lost 5 bases and J 11 bases, leaving 15 bases between the germline ends. The CDR3 protein is CASSLETAEAFF. The CDR3 DNA is TGTGCCAGCAGCCTCGAGACAGCCGAGGCTTTCTTT.

Many counts were recorded for this clonotype. The chain employs TRBV20-1 and TRBJ2-5; 13 nucleotides align to TRBD2. The CDR3 is 16 residues long. The V gene end was trimmed by 0 bases and the J gene end by 3 bases; junction bases not matched to a gene: 4. Germline CDR1 and CDR2: DFQATT and SNEGSKA (reference sequence). CDR3 loop: CSARDSGLAGEETQYF. In nucleotides, the CDR3 is TGCAGTGCTAGAGATTCCGGACTAGCGGGGGAAGAGACCCAGTACTTC.

This chain joins TRBV19 and TRBJ1-1; no definite D call. Germline CDR1 is LNHDA and CDR2 is SQIVND (reference sequence). V was trimmed by 2 bases and J by 7 bases, leaving 14 bases between them. This CDR3 has 14 residues. The CDR3 DNA reads TGTGCCAGTAGTATAAGGCAGAGGGCCCATGAAGCTTTCTTT. Its translation is CASSIRQRAHEAFF. Based on the CDR3 plus reference TRBV19 and TRBJ1-1, the full variable domain is DGGITQSPKYLFRKEGQNVTLSCEQNLNHDAMYWYRQDPGQGLRLIYYSQIVNDFQKGDIAEGYSVSREKKESFPLTVTSAQKNPTAFYLCASSIRQRAHEAFFGQGTRLTVV.

This clonotype showed up just a few times. The J gene is TRBJ2-7, the V gene TRBV6-1, with 8 bases that match TRBD1. The CDR3 totals 15 residues. Germline V gives CDR1 MNHNS, CDR2 SASEGT. V was pared by 6 bases and J by 2 bases, with 9 bases of the junction left unmatched. CDR3 region: CASSNTATGAYEQYF. CDR3 sequence (DNA): TGTGCCAGCAGCAACACCGCGACAGGGGCCTACGAGCAGTACTTC.

This sequence joins TRBV20-1 and TRBJ2-7, with 11 bases fitting TRBD2. The CDR3 length is 15 residues. Losses at the gene ends were 5 bases for V and 2 bases for J; bases not matched to a gene: 8. Germline-derived CDR1 and CDR2 are DFQATT and SNEGSKA (reference sequence). CDR3 sequence: CSAATGTSGTYEQYF. CDR3 DNA sequence: TGCAGTGCTGCTACCGGGACTAGCGGAACCTACGAGCAGTACTTC.

The chain has TRBV5-6 and TRBJ1-2; D ambiguous. Trimming removed 4 bases from V and 4 bases from J, with 11 bases in between. This CDR3 spans 13 amino acids. CDR1 and CDR2 from the germline V gene are SGHDT and YYEEEE. Written as DNA, the CDR3 is TGTGCCAGCAGCCATATAACCGGCTATGGCTACACCTTC. Its protein product is CASSHITGYGYTF.

At least ten counts were recorded for this clonotype. The CDR3 sequence is CASSAGTVNTDTQYF. CDR3 bases: TGTGCCAGCAGCGCCGGGACGGTCAACACAGATACGCAGTATTTT. J is TRBJ2-3 and V is TRBV7-6; D tentatively reads TRBD1 or TRBD2 (5 bases each). Germline V gene data show CDR1 as SGHVS and CDR2 as FNYEAQ. The germline V and J ends were trimmed by 5 bases and 2 bases, with 14 bases remaining between them. The CDR3 contains 15 residues.

This clonotype was seen a handful of times. The rearrangement uses TRBV20-1 and TRBJ2-5; 8 positions match TRBD2. From germline, CDR1 is DFQATT and CDR2 SNEGSKA (reference sequence). CDR3 length: 17 amino acids. J was trimmed by 5 bases and V by 0 bases; bases with no gene match: 14. The CDR3 spells CSARDQLRGAPLETQYF. The CDR3 DNA reads as TGCAGTGCTAGAGATCAATTGCGGGGGGCCCCCCTGGAGACCCAGTACTTC.

This sequence joins TRBV2 and TRBJ2-7, with TRBD2 identical over 12 bases. V shed 7 bases and J 3 bases; nucleotides not matched to a gene: 7. Germline lookup yields CDR1 SNHLY and CDR2 FYNNEI. This CDR3 has 15 amino acids. Written as DNA, the CDR3 is TGTGCCAGCAATCCTAGACTAGCGGGGGTCTACGAGCAGTACTTC. Its protein is CASNPRLAGVYEQYF.

This CDR3 is CASSQSLSYNEQFF. The CDR3 region has the DNA TGTGCCAGCAGCCAGAGCTTGAGCTACAATGAGCAGTTCTTC. The chain has TRBV3-1 and TRBJ2-1, with D hard to call. The CDR3 extends over 14 amino acids. Per germline, CDR1 LGHDT and CDR2 YNNKEL (reference sequence). The germline V and J ends were trimmed by 3 bases and 3 bases, with 9 bases remaining between them.

CDR3 protein: CASSLGQGAPYNEQFF. Written as DNA, the CDR3 is TGTGCCAGCAGCTTAGGGCAGGGGGCCCCCTACAATGAGCAGTTCTTC. V and J are TRBV11-2 and TRBJ2-1; TRBD1 agrees at 8 bases. CDR3 length: 16 amino acids. In germline, CDR1 is SGHAT, CDR2 FQNNGV. Losses at the gene ends were 1 base for V and 2 bases for J; bases not matched to a gene: 4.

In this sample, this clonotype turned up many times. This chain links TRBV19 with TRBJ2-2; 10 positions match TRBD2. CDR1 is LNHDA, CDR2 SQIVND, per germline (reference sequence). The CDR3 is made up of 16 amino acids. V trimming: 3 bases; J trimming: 3 bases; junction bases outside the gene matches: 4. The CDR3 region is CASSILAGADTGELFF. The DNA for the CDR3 is TGTGCCAGTAGTATCCTAGCGGGGGCGGACACCGGGGAGCTGTTTTTT.

CDR3 nucleotide sequence: TGCAGTGCTAGTACGGACACAGGATCTAATTCACCCCTCCACTTT. It yields the protein CSASTDTGSNSPLHF. The chain has TRBV20-1 and TRBJ1-6; maybe TRBD1 (5 bases). There are 15 residues in the CDR3. Germline V gives CDR1 DFQATT, CDR2 SNEGSKA (reference sequence). Trimming removed 3 bases from V and 6 bases from J, with 15 bases in between.

The J gene is TRBJ2-7, the V gene TRBV29-1; possible D gene TRBD2, 6 bases. CDR3 length: 14 amino acids. The germline V and J ends were trimmed by 6 bases and 3 bases, with 18 bases remaining between them. Germline-derived CDR1 and CDR2 are SQVTM and ANQGSEA. CDR3 amino acids: CSVGLHGRNYEQYF. The CDR3 DNA is TGCAGCGTGGGACTGCACGGGCGAAACTACGAGCAGTACTTC.

The rearrangement uses TRBV6-8 and TRBJ2-5; a weak D match, TRBD2 (5 bases). Germline V gene lookup returns CDR1 MNHGY and CDR2 SAAAGT. The CDR3 is made up of 13 amino acids. V dropped 7 bases and J dropped 4 bases, with 13 bases sitting between them. The CDR3 region is CASNPGSGETQYF. CDR3 coding DNA: TGTGCCAGCAACCCCGGAAGCGGAGAGACCCAGTACTTC.

V is TRBV29-1 and J is TRBJ2-2, with D perhaps TRBD1 or TRBD2 (5 bases each). Deletions cut 4 bases from V and 6 bases from J, with 12 bases between. The CDR3 is 13 residues long. Germline CDR1 reads SQVTM; CDR2 reads ANQGSEA. The CDR3 spells CSVAGLRAGELFF. The CDR3 nucleotides are TGCAGCGTTGCGGGGCTGAGGGCCGGGGAGCTGTTTTTT.

The chain couples TRBV13 to TRBJ1-4; possible D gene TRBD1, 6 bases. V lost 4 bases and J lost 0, with 9 bases in between. CDR3 length: 15 amino acids. Germline CDR1 PRHDT, CDR2 FYEKMQ (reference sequence). In DNA, the CDR3 is TGTGCCAGCAGCTCACAGGGAGCAACTAATGAAAAACTGTTTTTT. It yields the protein CASSSQGATNEKLFF. Based on the CDR3 plus reference TRBV13 and TRBJ1-4, the full variable domain is AAGVIQSPRHLIKEKRETATLKCYPIPRHDTVYWYQQGPGQDPQFLISFYEKMQSDKGSIPDRFSAQQFSDYHSELNMSSLELGDSALYFCASSSQGATNEKLFFGSGTQLSVL.

This clonotype has ten or more counts. J is TRBJ2-7 and V is TRBV5-1; TRBD1 matches at 7 bases. The germline V gene encodes CDR1 SGHRS and CDR2 YFSETQ. V gave up 0 bases and J gave up 2 bases; unmatched junction bases: 2. The CDR3 loop spans 14 amino acids. CDR3: CASSLAQGAYEQYF. CDR3 sequence (DNA): TGCGCCAGCAGCTTGGCCCAGGGGGCCTACGAGCAGTACTTC.

The rearrangement joins TRBV20-1 to TRBJ2-3, with TRBD2 as a possible D gene (6 bases). This CDR3 has 16 residues. CDR1 is DFQATT, CDR2 SNEGSKA, per germline (reference sequence). The V end was cut by 6 bases, the J end by 1 base, with 20 bases between. The CDR3 coding sequence is TGCAGTGCCCTGGGGCGCAAGGAGGGTGGCACAGATACGCAGTATTTT. It codes for CSALGRKEGGTDTQYF.

This clonotype showed up just a few times. This chain joins TRBV7-3 and TRBJ2-7, with TRBD2 matching 10 bases. The CDR3 is 16 residues long. CDR1 and CDR2 (germline): SGHTA, FQGTGA. V lost 4 bases, J lost 5 bases, and 11 bases stayed unmatched. The CDR3 DNA is TGTGCCAGCAGCTCAGGTCTCAGCGGGGGGGCCCACGAGCAGTACTTC. This codes for CASSSGLSGGAHEQYF.

As concerns this clonotype: A much bigger clone sits one base away, suggesting this may be a read error. The V call is TRBV7-8, the J call TRBJ2-2; perhaps TRBD2 as D (6 bases). Trimming pared 10 bases from V and 6 bases from J, leaving 15 bases between. The CDR3 is 13 residues long. Germline V lookup: CDR1 SGHVS, CDR2 FQNEAQ. CDR3 nucleotide sequence: TGTGCCACCCAACAGCGGGCGGCCGGGGAGCTGTTTTTT. Its protein product is CATQQRAAGELFF.

This clonotype was seen a few times. The V and J genes are TRBV20-1 and TRBJ2-3; 7 positions match TRBD1. The germline V gene has CDR1 DFQATT and CDR2 SNEGSKA (reference sequence). Germline trimming cut 6 bases from V and 2 bases from J; bases unmatched to any gene: 11. The length of the CDR3 is 15 residues. DNA for the CDR3: TGCAGTGCGCTTCCGGGACAGAAAATCACAGATACGCAGTATTTT. It yields the protein CSALPGQKITDTQYF.

There are a few counts of this clonotype. The chain is built from TRBV14 and TRBJ2-3; D may match TRBD1 or TRBD2 (5 bases each). Trimming stripped 0 bases from V and 0 bases from J, with 10 bases between. The CDR3 loop spans 16 amino acids. Germline V gene sequence: CDR1 SGHDN, CDR2 FVKESK. CDR3 DNA: TGTGCCAGCAGCCAAGAGGGGACCGGGAGCACAGATACGCAGTATTTT. It codes for CASSQEGTGSTDTQYF.

The chain couples TRBV5-6 to TRBJ2-4; 10 bases map to TRBD2. Germline-derived CDR1 and CDR2 are SGHDT and YYEEEE. V gave up 0 bases and J gave up 2 bases; unmatched junction bases: 2. The CDR3 totals 16 residues. The CDR3 coding sequence is TGTGCCAGCAGCTTGGTTAGCGGGGGGACCAAAAACATTCAGTACTTC. This gives the protein CASSLVSGGTKNIQYF.

The gene calls are TRBV27 and TRBJ1-2; tentatively, D is TRBD1 (6 bases). Germline assignment: CDR1 MNHEY and CDR2 SMNVEV (reference sequence). The CDR3 covers 16 residues. V was trimmed by 1 base and J by 6 bases, leaving 18 bases between them. CDR3 nucleotides: TGTGCCAGCAGTTTATATGAGGGGGTCTCTTTCGATGGCTACACCTTC. Its translation is CASSLYEGVSFDGYTF.

This clonotype was recorded at least ten times. The rearrangement links TRBV2 to TRBJ2-6; D not certain. Trimming took off 4 bases at V and 8 bases at J, with 9 bases between the two ends. The CDR3 length is 13 residues. Germline assignment: CDR1 SNHLY and CDR2 FYNNEI. The CDR3 DNA sequence: TGTGCCAGCAGTGGCATAGGACCCAACGTCCTGACTTTC. It is translated as CASSGIGPNVLTF.

In its sample, this clonotype was seen once. A much larger clone lies a single base off, so this may be a read error. This rearrangement joins TRBV20-1 to TRBJ2-3; 9 nucleotides align to TRBD2. Trimming removed 3 bases from V and 5 bases from J; junction bases left unmatched: 15. The germline V gene has CDR1 DFQATT and CDR2 SNEGSKA (reference sequence). This CDR3 contains 17 residues. The CDR3 sequence is CSASSQAGGHWGDTQYF. The CDR3 DNA is TGCAGTGCTAGCTCCCAAGCGGGGGGCCATTGGGGAGATACGCAGTATTTT.

This clonotype was observed a handful of times. The chain is built from TRBV4-1 and TRBJ2-7, with TRBD2 matching 7 bases. The germline V gene has CDR1 MGHRA and CDR2 YSYEKL. The CDR3 consists of 17 residues. The V and J ends lost 1 base and 0 bases, in that order; junction bases with no gene match: 9. The CDR3 nucleotides are TGCGCCAGCAGCCAAGGGCGAGTCGCGGGGGACTCCTACGAGCAGTACTTC. Amino acids: CASSQGRVAGDSYEQYF.